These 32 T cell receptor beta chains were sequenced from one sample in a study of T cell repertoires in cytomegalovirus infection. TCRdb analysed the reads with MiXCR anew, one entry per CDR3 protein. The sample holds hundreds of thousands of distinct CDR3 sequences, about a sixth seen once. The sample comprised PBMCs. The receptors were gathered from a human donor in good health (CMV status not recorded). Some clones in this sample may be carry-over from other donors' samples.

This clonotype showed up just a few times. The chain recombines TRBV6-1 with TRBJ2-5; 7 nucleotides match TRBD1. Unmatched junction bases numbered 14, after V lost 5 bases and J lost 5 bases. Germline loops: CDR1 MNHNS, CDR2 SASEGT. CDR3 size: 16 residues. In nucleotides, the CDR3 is TGTGCCAGCAGTTGGGACAGTAACAGAATTCGGGAGACCCAGTACTTC. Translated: CASSWDSNRIRETQYF.

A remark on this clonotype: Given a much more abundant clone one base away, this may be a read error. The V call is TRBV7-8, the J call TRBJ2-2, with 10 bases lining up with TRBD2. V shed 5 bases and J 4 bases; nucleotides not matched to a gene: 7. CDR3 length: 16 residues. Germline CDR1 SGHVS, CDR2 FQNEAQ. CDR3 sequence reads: CASSVSSGSLTGELFF. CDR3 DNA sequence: TGTGCCAGCAGCGTATCTAGCGGGAGCCTCACCGGGGAGCTGTTTTTT.

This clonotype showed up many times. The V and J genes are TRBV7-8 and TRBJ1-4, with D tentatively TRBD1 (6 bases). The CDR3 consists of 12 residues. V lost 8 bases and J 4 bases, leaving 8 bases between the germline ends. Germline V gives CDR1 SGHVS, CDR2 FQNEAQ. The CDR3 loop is CASGRGNEKLFF. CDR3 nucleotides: TGTGCCAGCGGCAGGGGTAATGAAAAACTGTTTTTT.

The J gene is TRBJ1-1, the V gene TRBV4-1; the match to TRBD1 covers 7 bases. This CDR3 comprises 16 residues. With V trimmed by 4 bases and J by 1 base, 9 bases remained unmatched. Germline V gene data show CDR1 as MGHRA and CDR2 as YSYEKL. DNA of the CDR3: TGCGCCAGCAGCCGGGATGCGGGACAGCCGAACACTGAAGCTTTCTTT. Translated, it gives CASSRDAGQPNTEAFF.

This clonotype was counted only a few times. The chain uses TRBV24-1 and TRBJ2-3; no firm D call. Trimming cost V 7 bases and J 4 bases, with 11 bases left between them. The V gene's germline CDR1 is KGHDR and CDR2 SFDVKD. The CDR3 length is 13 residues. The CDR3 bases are TGTGCCACCAGCAGACCGGGTGCAGATACGCAGTATTTT. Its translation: CATSRPGADTQYF.

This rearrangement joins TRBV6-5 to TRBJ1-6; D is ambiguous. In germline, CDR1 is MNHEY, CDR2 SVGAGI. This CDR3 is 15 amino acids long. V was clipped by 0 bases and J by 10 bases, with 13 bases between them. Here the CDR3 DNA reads TGTGCCAGCAGTTACTCGGTTGAACTTGACTCACCCCTCCACTTT. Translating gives CASSYSVELDSPLHF.

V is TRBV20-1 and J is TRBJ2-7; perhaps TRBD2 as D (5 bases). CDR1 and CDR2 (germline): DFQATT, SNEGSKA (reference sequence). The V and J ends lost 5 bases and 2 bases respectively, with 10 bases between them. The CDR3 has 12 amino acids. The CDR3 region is CSASDGTYEQYF. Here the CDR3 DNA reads TGCAGTGCTTCGGACGGGACCTACGAGCAGTACTTC.

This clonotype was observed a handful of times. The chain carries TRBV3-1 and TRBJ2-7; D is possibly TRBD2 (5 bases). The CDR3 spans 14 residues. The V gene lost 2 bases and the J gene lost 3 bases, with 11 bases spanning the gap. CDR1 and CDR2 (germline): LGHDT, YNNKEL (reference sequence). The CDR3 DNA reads TGTGCCAGCAGCCAACCGGGGTCGAGCTACGAGCAGTACTTC. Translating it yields CASSQPGSSYEQYF.

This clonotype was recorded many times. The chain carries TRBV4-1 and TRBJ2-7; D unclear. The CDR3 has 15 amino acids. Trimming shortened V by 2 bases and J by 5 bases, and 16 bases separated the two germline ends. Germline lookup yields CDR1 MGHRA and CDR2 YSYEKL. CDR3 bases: TGCGCCAGCAGCCAAAGAACCCGTGCATCCCACGAGCAGTACTTC. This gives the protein CASSQRTRASHEQYF.

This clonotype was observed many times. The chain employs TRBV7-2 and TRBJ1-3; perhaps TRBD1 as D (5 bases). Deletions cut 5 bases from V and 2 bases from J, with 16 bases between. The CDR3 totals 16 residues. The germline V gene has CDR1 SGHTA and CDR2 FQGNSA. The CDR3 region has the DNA TGTGCCAGCAGCGCGGACAATACTAACCCTGGAAACACCATATATTTT. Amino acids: CASSADNTNPGNTIYF.

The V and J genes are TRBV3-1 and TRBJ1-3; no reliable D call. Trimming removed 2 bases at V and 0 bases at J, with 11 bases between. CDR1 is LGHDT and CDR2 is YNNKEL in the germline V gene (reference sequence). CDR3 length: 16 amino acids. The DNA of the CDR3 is TGTGCCAGCAGCCAAACTGTAGGGAGCTCTGGAAACACCATATATTTT. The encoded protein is CASSQTVGSSGNTIYF.

The DNA of the CDR3 is TGCAGTGCTATTAGCAGCCTCAACGTGTACGAGCAGTACTTC. Amino acids: CSAISSLNVYEQYF. The chain joins TRBV20-1 to TRBJ2-7, with no clear D. CDR1 DFQATT and CDR2 SNEGSKA come from the germline V gene (reference sequence). The V end lost 4 bases, the J end lost 4 bases, and 17 bases lay between the germline ends. The CDR3 length is 14 residues.

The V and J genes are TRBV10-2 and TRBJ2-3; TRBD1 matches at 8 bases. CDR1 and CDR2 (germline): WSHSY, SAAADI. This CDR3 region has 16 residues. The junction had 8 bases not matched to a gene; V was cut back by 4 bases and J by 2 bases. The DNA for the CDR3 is TGCGCCAGCAGTGGGAGTGCAGGGGGCATCACAGATACGCAGTATTTT. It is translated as CASSGSAGGITDTQYF.

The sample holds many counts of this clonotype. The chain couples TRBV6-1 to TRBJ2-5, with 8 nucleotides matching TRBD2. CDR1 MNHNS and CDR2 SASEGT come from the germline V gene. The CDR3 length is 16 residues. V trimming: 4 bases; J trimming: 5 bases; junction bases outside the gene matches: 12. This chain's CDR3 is CASSGVAGISGETQYF. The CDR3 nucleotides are TGTGCCAGCAGTGGGGTAGCGGGGATTTCCGGGGAGACCCAGTACTTC.

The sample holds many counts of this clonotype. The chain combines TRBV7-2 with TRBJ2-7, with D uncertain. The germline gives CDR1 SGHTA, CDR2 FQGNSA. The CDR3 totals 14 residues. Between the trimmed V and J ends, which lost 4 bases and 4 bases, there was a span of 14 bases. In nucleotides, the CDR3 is TGTGCCAGCAGCTCAGCCAGCTCCTTTTACGAGCAGTACTTC. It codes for CASSSASSFYEQYF.

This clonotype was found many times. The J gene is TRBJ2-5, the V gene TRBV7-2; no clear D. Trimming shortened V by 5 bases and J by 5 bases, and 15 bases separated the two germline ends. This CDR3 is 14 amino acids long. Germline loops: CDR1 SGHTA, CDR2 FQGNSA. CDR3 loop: CASSLRAIRETQYF. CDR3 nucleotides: TGTGCCAGCAGCCTAAGAGCTATAAGGGAGACCCAGTACTTC. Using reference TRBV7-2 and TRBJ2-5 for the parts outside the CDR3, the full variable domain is GAGVSQSPSNKVTEKGKDVELRCDPISGHTALYWYRQSLGQGLEFLIYFQGNSAPDKSGLPSDRFSAERTGGSVSTLTIQRTQQEDSAVYLCASSLRAIRETQYFGPGTRLLVL.

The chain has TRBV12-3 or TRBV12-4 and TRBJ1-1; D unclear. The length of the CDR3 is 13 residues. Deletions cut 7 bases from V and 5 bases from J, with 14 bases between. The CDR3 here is CASNHLLTTEAFF. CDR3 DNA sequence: TGTGCCAGCAATCACTTATTGACTACTGAAGCTTTCTTT.

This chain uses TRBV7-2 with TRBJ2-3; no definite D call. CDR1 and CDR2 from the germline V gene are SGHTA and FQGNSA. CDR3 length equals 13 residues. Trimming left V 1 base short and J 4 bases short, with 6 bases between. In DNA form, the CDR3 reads TGTGCCAGCAGCTTAGGGATGGCAGATACGCAGTATTTT. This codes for CASSLGMADTQYF.

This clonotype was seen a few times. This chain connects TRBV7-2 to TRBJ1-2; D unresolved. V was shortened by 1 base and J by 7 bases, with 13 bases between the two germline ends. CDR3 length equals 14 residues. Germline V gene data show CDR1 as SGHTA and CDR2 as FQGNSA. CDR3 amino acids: CASSLGYRSGGYTF. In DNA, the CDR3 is TGTGCCAGCAGCTTAGGGTACAGATCCGGTGGCTACACCTTC.

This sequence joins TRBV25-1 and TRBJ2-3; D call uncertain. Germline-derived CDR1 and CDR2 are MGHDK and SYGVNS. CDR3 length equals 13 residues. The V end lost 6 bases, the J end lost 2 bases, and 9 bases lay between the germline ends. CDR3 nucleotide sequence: TGTGCCAGCAGCAACCATCACACAGATACGCAGTATTTT. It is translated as CASSNHHTDTQYF.

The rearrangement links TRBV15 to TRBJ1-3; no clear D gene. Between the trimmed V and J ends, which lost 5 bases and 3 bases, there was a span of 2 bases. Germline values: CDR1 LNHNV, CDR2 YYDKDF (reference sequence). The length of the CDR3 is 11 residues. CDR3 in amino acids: CATSDGNTIYF. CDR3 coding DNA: TGTGCCACCAGCGATGGAAACACCATATATTTT.

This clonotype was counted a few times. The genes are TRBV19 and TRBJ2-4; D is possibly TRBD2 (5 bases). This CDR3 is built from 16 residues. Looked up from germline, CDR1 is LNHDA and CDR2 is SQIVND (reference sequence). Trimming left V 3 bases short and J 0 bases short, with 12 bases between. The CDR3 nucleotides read TGTGCCAGTAGTATGAGGGAAACGCTAGCCAAAAACATTCAGTACTTC. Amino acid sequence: CASSMRETLAKNIQYF.

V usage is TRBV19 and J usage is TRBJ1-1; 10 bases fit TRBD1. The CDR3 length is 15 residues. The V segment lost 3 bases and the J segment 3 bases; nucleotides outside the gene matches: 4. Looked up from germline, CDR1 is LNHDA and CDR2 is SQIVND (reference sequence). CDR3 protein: CASSMGTGAYTEAFF. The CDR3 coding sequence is TGTGCCAGTAGTATGGGGACAGGGGCGTACACTGAAGCTTTCTTT.

The CDR3 here is CASSLPEGMNTEAFF. For the CDR3, the DNA is TGTGCCAGCAGTTTACCAGAGGGCATGAACACTGAAGCTTTCTTT. V is TRBV28 and J is TRBJ1-1; D unclear. The CDR3 runs to 15 residues. Trimming pared 2 bases from V and 0 bases from J, leaving 10 bases between. Germline loops: CDR1 MDHEN, CDR2 SYDVKM.

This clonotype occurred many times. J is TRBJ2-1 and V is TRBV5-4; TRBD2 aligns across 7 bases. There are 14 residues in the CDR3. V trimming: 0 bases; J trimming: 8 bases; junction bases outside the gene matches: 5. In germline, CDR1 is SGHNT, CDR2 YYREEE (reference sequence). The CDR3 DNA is TGTGCCAGCAGCTTGGTTAGCGGGCTCGATGAGCAGTTCTTC. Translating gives CASSLVSGLDEQFF.

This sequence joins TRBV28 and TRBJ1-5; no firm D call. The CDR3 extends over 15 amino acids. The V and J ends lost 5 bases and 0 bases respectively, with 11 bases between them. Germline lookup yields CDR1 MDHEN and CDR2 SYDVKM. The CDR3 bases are TGTGCCAGCAGTCCCCCGAGGGATAGCAATCAGCCCCAGCATTTT. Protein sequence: CASSPPRDSNQPQHF.

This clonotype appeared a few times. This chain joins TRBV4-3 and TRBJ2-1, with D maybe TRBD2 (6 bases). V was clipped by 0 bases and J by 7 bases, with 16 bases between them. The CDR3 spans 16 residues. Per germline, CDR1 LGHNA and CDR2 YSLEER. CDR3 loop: CASSQDARVGRNEQFF. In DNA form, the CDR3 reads TGCGCCAGCAGCCAAGATGCCCGGGTAGGGAGGAATGAGCAGTTCTTC.

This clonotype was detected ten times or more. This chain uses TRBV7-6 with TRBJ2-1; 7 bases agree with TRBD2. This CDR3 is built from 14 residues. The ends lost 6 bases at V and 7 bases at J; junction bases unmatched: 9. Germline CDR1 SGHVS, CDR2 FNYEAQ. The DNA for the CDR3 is TGTGCCAGCAGTTATAGTACGCGGGGGAATGAGCAGTTCTTC. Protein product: CASSYSTRGNEQFF.

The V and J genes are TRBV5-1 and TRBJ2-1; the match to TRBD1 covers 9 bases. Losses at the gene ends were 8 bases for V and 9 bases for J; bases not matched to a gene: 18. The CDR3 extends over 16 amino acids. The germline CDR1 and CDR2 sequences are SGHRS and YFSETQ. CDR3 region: CASTRQQIDRGGEQFF. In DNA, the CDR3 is TGCGCCAGTACTCGTCAACAAATCGACAGGGGGGGTGAGCAGTTCTTC.

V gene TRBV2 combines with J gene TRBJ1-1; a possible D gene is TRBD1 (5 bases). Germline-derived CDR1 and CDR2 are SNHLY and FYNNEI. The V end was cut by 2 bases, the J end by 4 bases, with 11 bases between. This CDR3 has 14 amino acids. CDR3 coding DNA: TGTGCCAGCAGTGAAAGCAGGGCCTTCACTGAAGCTTTCTTT. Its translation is CASSESRAFTEAFF.

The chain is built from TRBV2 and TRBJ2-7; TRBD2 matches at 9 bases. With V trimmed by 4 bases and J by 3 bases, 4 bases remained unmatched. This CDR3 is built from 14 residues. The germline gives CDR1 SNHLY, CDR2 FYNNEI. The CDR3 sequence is CASSGLAARYEQYF. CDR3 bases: TGTGCCAGCAGTGGACTAGCGGCTCGCTACGAGCAGTACTTC.

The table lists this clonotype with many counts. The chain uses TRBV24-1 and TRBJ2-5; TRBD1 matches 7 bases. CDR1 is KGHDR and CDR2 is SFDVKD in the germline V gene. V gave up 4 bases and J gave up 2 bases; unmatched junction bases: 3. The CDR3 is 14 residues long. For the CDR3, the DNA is TGTGCCACCAGTGAAGGGACAGCACAAGAGACCCAGTACTTC. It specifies CATSEGTAQETQYF.